The 23 T cell receptor beta chains reported below all come from one sample, sequenced in a study of technical replicates of blood from several donors. Here immunoSEQ multiplex PCR was the method, and the copy in TCRdb shows in-frame clones only, minus some. The table lists about 91,000 clones, 92% of them singletons. Source material: T cells isolated from PBMCs. The receptors here all came from a human donor in good health.

The chain links TRBV9 to TRBJ2-5; 8 nucleotides line up with TRBD2. There are 14 residues in the CDR3. J gave up 5 bases and V 0 bases, and 3 bases lay outside the gene matches. The germline CDR1 and CDR2 sequences are SGDLS and YYNGEE. CDR3 amino acids: CASSVEGGGETQYF. The CDR3 bases are TGTGCCAGCAGCGTAGAGGGCGGGGGGGAGACCCAGTACTTC.

The chain links TRBV2 to TRBJ2-7; tentatively, D is TRBD2 (5 bases). From germline, CDR1 is SNHLY and CDR2 FYNNEI. The CDR3 runs to 14 residues. V was trimmed by 6 bases and J by 5 bases, leaving 17 bases between them. Here the CDR3 DNA reads TGTGCCAGCAGCCGCGAGGCAGCGGTCGACGAGCAGTACTTC. It yields the protein CASSREAAVDEQYF. Variable domain in full (rest from reference TRBV2 and TRBJ2-7): EPEVTQTPSHQVTQMGQEVILRCVPISNHLYFYWYRQILGQKVEFLVSFYNNEISEKSEIFDDQFSVERPDGSNFTLKIRSTKLEDSAMYFCASSREAAVDEQYFGPGTRLTVT.

The table lists this clone with a count of one. The V and J genes are TRBV10-3 and TRBJ2-3; 13 bases are shared with TRBD2. V trimming: 10 bases; J trimming: 2 bases; junction bases outside the gene matches: 6. This CDR3 spans 15 amino acids. Germline values: CDR1 ENHRY, CDR2 SYGVKD. The CDR3 spells CATQGTSGVTDTQYF. CDR3 coding DNA: TGTGCCACCCAGGGGACTAGCGGGGTCACAGATACGCAGTATTTT.

This clone was seen more than once but under ten times. This sequence joins TRBV5-1 and TRBJ1-1; D gene unclear. The ends were cut back, 0 bases at V and 4 bases at J, with 7 bases in the middle. This CDR3 is 13 amino acids long. CDR1 is SGHRS and CDR2 is YFSETQ in the germline V gene. The CDR3 DNA reads as TGCGCCAGCAGCTTGGTACAAAGCACTGAAGCTTTCTTT. Translating gives CASSLVQSTEAFF.

V is TRBV5-4 and J is TRBJ1-6; weak D call: TRBD1 (5 bases). CDR3 length: 14 residues. Deletions cut 1 base from V and 7 bases from J, with 9 bases between. CDR1 is SGHNT and CDR2 is YYREEE in the germline V gene (reference sequence). The CDR3 reads CASSLRGFNSPLHF. CDR3 nucleotide sequence: TGTGCCAGCAGCTTGCGGGGGTTCAATTCACCCCTCCACTTT.

The V and J genes are TRBV4-1 and TRBJ2-7, with TRBD2 as a possible D gene (5 bases). Trimming stripped 0 bases from V and 2 bases from J, with 14 bases between. Germline V gene data show CDR1 as MGHRA and CDR2 as YSYEKL. The CDR3 has 16 amino acids. This CDR3 is CASSQDKGEGTYEQYF. CDR3 DNA sequence: TGCGCCAGCAGCCAAGATAAAGGAGAGGGAACCTACGAGCAGTACTTC.

The chain carries TRBV28 and TRBJ2-7; 7 positions agree with TRBD2. This CDR3 spans 14 amino acids. Germline assignment: CDR1 MDHEN and CDR2 SYDVKM. The V and J ends lost 8 bases and 2 bases, in that order; junction bases with no gene match: 9. CDR3 coding DNA: TGTGCCAGCGCTTCGGGAGGTCCCCCCTACGAGCAGTACTTC. It translates to CASASGGPPYEQYF.

The chain links TRBV13 to TRBJ2-1, with 9 bases that match TRBD2. The CDR3 is 20 amino acids. Trimming removed 0 bases from V and 4 bases from J; junction bases left unmatched: 16. Germline CDR1 PRHDT, CDR2 FYEKMQ (reference sequence). The DNA of the CDR3 is TGTGCCAGCAGCTTAGGTGGTATAGGGACTAGCCCTTCCCGGTACAATGAGCAGTTCTTC. Translating it yields CASSLGGIGTSPSRYNEQFF.

This chain uses TRBV9 with TRBJ2-1, with TRBD2 matching over 7 bases. Trimming at V came to 0 bases and at J to 7 bases, leaving 4 bases not matched to a gene. CDR3 size: 14 residues. From germline, CDR1 is SGDLS and CDR2 YYNGEE. The CDR3 DNA follows: TGTGCCAGCAGCGTAGGCAGCGGGGAGAATGAGCAGTTCTTC. Translated, it gives CASSVGSGENEQFF.

The genes are TRBV7-6 and TRBJ1-1, with a weak D call TRBD1 (5 bases). There are 15 residues in the CDR3. V lost 5 bases, J lost 3 bases, and 16 bases lay in between. Germline values: CDR1 SGHVS, CDR2 FNYEAQ. The CDR3 here is CASSLGVPGDTEAFF. As DNA, the CDR3 is TGTGCCAGCAGCCTTGGGGTCCCGGGGGACACTGAAGCTTTCTTT.

This chain connects TRBV14 to TRBJ2-7; D gene unclear. The CDR3 spans 15 residues. Per the germline V gene, CDR1 is SGHDN and CDR2 is FVKESK. The V end lost 2 bases, the J end lost 2 bases, and 13 bases lay between the germline ends. The CDR3 bases are TGTGCCAGCAGCCAATGGGCAGAACGCACCTACGAGCAGTACTTC. It encodes CASSQWAERTYEQYF.

V and J are TRBV2 and TRBJ2-1, with TRBD1 identical over 10 bases. Germline CDR1 and CDR2: SNHLY and FYNNEI. Trimming took 8 bases from V and 10 from J; bases not matched to a gene: 5. This CDR3 comprises 12 residues. The CDR3 is CASRQGAGEQFF. The CDR3 nucleotides read TGTGCCAGCCGACAGGGGGCTGGGGAGCAGTTCTTC. Supplemented by reference TRBV2 and TRBJ2-1, the full variable domain reads EPEVTQTPSHQVTQMGQEVILRCVPISNHLYFYWYRQILGQKVEFLVSFYNNEISEKSEIFDDQFSVERPDGSNFTLKIRSTKLEDSAMYFCASRQGAGEQFFGPGTRLTVL.

A remark on this clone: A junction end diverges from the germline sequence, so it may reflect a read error. The V gene is TRBV12-5, the J gene TRBJ2-7; maybe TRBD2 (5 bases). This CDR3 region has 11 residues. Germline CDR1 is LGHNT and CDR2 is FRNRAP. CDR3 sequence (DNA): TGTGCTAGTGCCCAACTAGTTTGGAGTCACTTC. Amino acid sequence: CASAQLVWSHF.

The chain's CDR3 is CASSQGTGATQNTEAFF. CDR3 nucleotide sequence: TGCGCCAGCAGCCAAGGGACAGGGGCGACTCAGAACACTGAAGCTTTCTTT. V gene TRBV4-1 combines with J gene TRBJ1-1; 9 nucleotides align to TRBD1. The CDR3 has 17 amino acids. Trimming removed 1 base from V and 1 base from J; junction bases left unmatched: 7. Germline V gives CDR1 MGHRA, CDR2 YSYEKL.

The rearrangement uses TRBV13 and TRBJ2-1; D uncertain. Germline CDR1 reads PRHDT; CDR2 reads FYEKMQ (reference sequence). The CDR3 covers 15 residues. The V end was cut by 1 base, the J end by 6 bases, with 13 bases between. The CDR3 spells CASSLALFTRNEQFF. The CDR3 DNA sequence: TGTGCCAGCAGCTTAGCCCTGTTCACTCGCAATGAGCAGTTCTTC.

The genes are TRBV5-1 and TRBJ2-1, with D perhaps matching TRBD2 (6 bases). This CDR3 comprises 15 residues. The V end was cut by 4 bases, the J end by 2 bases, with 13 bases between. Germline loops: CDR1 SGHRS, CDR2 YFSETQ. CDR3 sequence reads: CASSTGTVAYNEQFF. The CDR3 DNA reads as TGCGCCAGCAGCACCGGGACTGTAGCCTACAATGAGCAGTTCTTC.

This sequence joins TRBV9 and TRBJ2-7; 10 bases agree with TRBD2. V was clipped by 0 bases and J by 6 bases; unmatched bases: 12. The CDR3 sequence is 17 residues long. Germline assignment: CDR1 SGDLS and CDR2 YYNGEE. The CDR3, as DNA: TGTGCCAGCAGCGTAGGCTCCCCCGGGCTAGCGGGAGTCGAGCAGTACTTC. Residues: CASSVGSPGLAGVEQYF.

The chain couples TRBV7-9 to TRBJ1-1; D call uncertain. Germline CDR1 reads SEHNR; CDR2 reads FQNEAQ (reference sequence). The CDR3 runs to 12 residues. V was shortened by 9 bases and J by 4 bases, with 12 bases between the two germline ends. In nucleotides, the CDR3 is TGTGCCAGTAGCCTACCAGGCACTGAAGCTTTCTTT. This translates into CASSLPGTEAFF.

The J gene is TRBJ1-2, the V gene TRBV7-9; the D is unclear. The V end was cut by 0 bases, the J end by 5 bases, with 16 bases between. The CDR3 length is 16 residues. The germline V gene encodes CDR1 SEHNR and CDR2 FQNEAQ (reference sequence). The CDR3 bases are TGTGCCAGCAGCTTAGCGGGCCAGTCCCTTCTATATGGCTACACCTTC. Protein product: CASSLAGQSLLYGYTF.

The CDR3 loop is CASSGLRTGEYPYQETQYF. The CDR3 coding sequence is TGTGCCAGTAGTGGCCTCAGGACAGGGGAATACCCCTACCAAGAGACCCAGTACTTC. The rearrangement joins TRBV19 to TRBJ2-5; 9 bases align to TRBD1. CDR1 and CDR2 (germline): LNHDA, SQIVND (reference sequence). V lost 5 bases to trimming and J lost 0 bases; unmatched junction nucleotides: 16. CDR3 length: 19 amino acids.

This clone was recorded only once. The chain links TRBV29-1 to TRBJ2-3; D not certain. The V and J ends lost 3 bases and 1 base respectively, with 17 bases between them. The CDR3 loop spans 16 amino acids. Per the germline V gene, CDR1 is SQVTM and CDR2 is ANQGSEA. CDR3 nucleotide sequence: TGCAGCGTTGAGGTCTACAGTCCTACTGGCACAGATACGCAGTATTTT. As protein: CSVEVYSPTGTDTQYF.

The V call is TRBV30, the J call TRBJ1-1; 7 nucleotides match TRBD1. Per germline, CDR1 GTSNPN and CDR2 SVGIG (reference sequence). V lost 8 bases to trimming and J lost 5 bases; unmatched junction nucleotides: 11. The CDR3 has 13 amino acids. Here the CDR3 DNA reads TGTGCCCTTCGGCAGGGGGTGACAACTGAAGCTTTCTTT. This sequence encodes CALRQGVTTEAFF. Complete variable domain (other parts from reference TRBV30 and TRBJ1-1): SQTIHQWPATLVQPVGSPLSLECTVEGTSNPNLYWYRQAAGRGLQLLFYSVGIGQISSEVPQNLSASRPQDRQFILSSKKLLLSDSGFYLCALRQGVTTEAFFGQGTRLTVV.

The V and J genes are TRBV20-1 and TRBJ2-3; 10 bases agree with TRBD1. Trimming cost V 6 bases and J 12 bases; bases outside gene matches: 6. The CDR3 length is 11 residues. Germline loops: CDR1 DFQATT, CDR2 SNEGSKA (reference sequence). CDR3 DNA sequence: TGCAGTGCCTGGAGGACAGGGGGTCAGTATTTT. This sequence encodes CSAWRTGGQYF.